The TCR beta chain under discussion was sequenced for a study of cytomegalovirus exposure and HLA in healthy donors. As for this clone: The antigen is unknown.

Broader study findings: Analysis was carried out at a later point, and it linked a missense DCLRE1C variant to TCR beta V- and J-gene trimming.

PCR primers comprised 60 Vbeta and 13 Jbeta primers. Clones were read by immunoSEQ multiplex PCR, and TCRdb kept only the in-frame ones, dropping some. The sample records about 180,000 clones, almost 85% being singletons. This clonotype was obtained from a young man in good health and CMV-seronegative. Sample: PBMCs.

This CDR3 is CASSQTGSNKGYTF. Here the CDR3 DNA reads TGTGCCAGCAGTCAGACAGGGTCCAACAAGGGCTACACCTTC. The rearrangement uses TRBV6-4 and TRBJ1-2; 7 bases match TRBD1. The ends lost 5 bases at V and 8 bases at J; junction bases unmatched: 11. CDR1 is MRHNA and CDR2 is SNTAGT in the germline V gene. The CDR3 is 14 residues long.